A selection of T cell receptor beta chains follows, all from one sample in a study of blood T cell repertoires in COVID-19. Produced via immunoSEQ multiplex PCR; TCRdb's table is partial and in-frame only. The data hold over 200,000 clones, with 80% to 90% observed a single time. The sequenced sample consisted of PBMCs or T cells enriched from blood (not recorded which). The receptors originated from a man in his late teens or twenties with acute COVID-19. Each CDR3 is given with its conserved first and last residue. The D gene is left open where the match is weak. Clone size is shown for a subset of rows, as once, few, many or a class of expanded clone.

>.|TRBJ1-6|.|TRBV28
TGTGCCAGCAGTTTATGGGCCACCGGGAAGTATAATTCACCCCTCCACTTT
CASSLWATGKYNSPLHF
>.|TRBJ2-5|TRBD2|TRBV9
TGTGCCAGCGGTTCCGGGACTAGCGCGCCGCTGGTGGAGACCCAGTACTTC
CASGSGTSAPLVETQYF
>.|TRBJ2-1|.|TRBV28
TGTGCCAGCAGTCCCCTCTCAGACAATGAGCAGTTCTTC
CASSPLSDNEQFF
>.|TRBJ2-1|TRBD2|TRBV7-8
TGTGCCAGCAGCTTTCCGGGACTAGCGGGTCCCGAGGAGCAGTTCTTC
CASSFPGLAGPEEQFF
>.|TRBJ2-1|TRBD2|TRBV11-3
TGTGCCAGCAGCTTAGATTGGGGGGGAGTCGGCAATGAGCAGTTCTTC
CASSLDWGGVGNEQFF
>.|TRBJ2-5|.|TRBV7-9
TGTGCCAGCAGCTTAGACGGGGAGACCCAGTACTTC
CASSLDGETQYF
>.|TRBJ2-1|.|TRBV18
TGTGCCAGCTCACCACAGGGGTGGAATGAGCAGTTCTTC
CASSPQGWNEQFF
>.|TRBJ1-2|.|TRBV28
TGTGCCAGCAGTGGGACAACAAACTATGGCTACACCTTC
CASSGTTNYGYTF
>.|TRBJ2-7|TRBD2|TRBV5-1
TGCGCCAGCAGGAAAGCGGGACTAGCGGGCGGGACCTACGAGCAGTACTTC
CASRKAGLAGGTYEQYF
>.|TRBJ2-5|TRBD1|TRBV2
TGTGCCAGCAGTGACGGGACAGGGGCGTACCAAGAGACCCAGTACTTC
CASSDGTGAYQETQYF
>once|TRBJ1-1|.|TRBV29-1
TGCAGCGTATGGGAGGGCCTTTCCCCGCTGAACACTGAAGCTTTCTTT
CSVWEGLSPLNTEAFF
>.|TRBJ2-5|TRBD2|TRBV18
TGTGCCAGCTCACCGCCTCGGGGAGGGGAGGAGACCCAGTACTTC
CASSPPRGGEETQYF
>.|TRBJ1-2|.|TRBV27
TGTGCCAGCAGTCTAGGGGGGGCCCTAAACTATGGCTACACCTTC
CASSLGGALNYGYTF
>.|TRBJ2-7|.|TRBV6-5
TGTGCCAGCAGTTACGGAGGGGTCGAGCAGTACTTC
CASSYGGVEQYF
>.|TRBJ2-3|TRBD2|TRBV27
TGTGCCAGCAGTTCCCTAGGACTAGCGGGAGTTGGAGATACGCAGTATTTT
CASSSLGLAGVGDTQYF
>few|TRBJ2-1|.|TRBV6-5
TGTGCCAGCCTGGGACTTACTAGCTCCTACAATGAGCAGTTCTTC
CASLGLTSSYNEQFF
>.|TRBJ2-7|.|TRBV7-6
TGTGCCAGCAGCTTAAGTCTTGCTGGACAGGGACTATACGAGCAGTACTTC
CASSLSLAGQGLYEQYF
>.|TRBJ1-3|TRBD1|TRBV7-9
TGTGCCAGCAGCCCGAACAGGGGGATCTCTGGAAACACCATATATTTT
CASSPNRGISGNTIYF
>.|TRBJ1-2|.|TRBV7-2
TGTGCCAGCAGCTTAGGGGCCACGGTCGATCGCTACACCTTC
CASSLGATVDRYTF
>.|TRBJ1-1|TRBD1|TRBV19
TGTGCCAGTAGTTTCGGACAGGGAAGGGGGAACACTGAAGCTTTCTTT
CASSFGQGRGNTEAFF
>.|TRBJ1-2|TRBD1|TRBV23-1
TGCGCCAGCTCCCTAGGTCAGGGGGCGGTGGTAACCTATGGCTACACCTTC
CASSLGQGAVVTYGYTF
>.|TRBJ1-1|TRBD1|TRBV10-3
TGTGCCATCAGCTACAGGGGTTTGCAGGGGAACACTGAAGCTTTCTTT
CAISYRGLQGNTEAFF
>.|TRBJ2-7|TRBD2|TRBV5-1
TGCGCCAGCAGCTTGGGCGCAAGCGGGAATAACGAGCAGTACTTC
CASSLGASGNNEQYF
>few|TRBJ1-1|.|TRBV27
TGTGCCAGCAGCCAGTGGGGGGACTTCCCTATATCCCCTCTGAACACTGAAGCTTTCTTT
CASSQWGDFPISPLNTEAFF
>.|TRBJ2-4|TRBD2|TRBV3-1/TRBV3-2
TGTGCCAGCAGCCAACGGGGGGAAAACATTCAGTACTTC
CASSQRGENIQYF
>.|TRBJ2-1|.|TRBV18
TGTGCCAGCTCACCACAGGAGCGCGGAGGCAATGAGCAGTTCTTC
CASSPQERGGNEQFF
>many|TRBJ2-7|.|TRBV29-1
TGCAGCGTTGAATATGGGAGCGGAAACGAGCAGTACTTC
CSVEYGSGNEQYF
>few|TRBJ1-4|TRBD1|TRBV25-1
TGTGCCAGCAGTGAATCCGGGGACAGGGGGTATGAAAAACTGTTTTTT
CASSESGDRGYEKLFF
>.|TRBJ1-4|.|TRBV5-6
TGTGCCAGCAGCTTGGCGGGGTCAGAAAAACTGTTTTTT
CASSLAGSEKLFF
>.|TRBJ1-1|.|TRBV30
TGTGCCTGGAGTCGAACGGACGGAAGGGGTGCTTTCTTT
CAWSRTDGRGAFF
>.|TRBJ1-1|.|TRBV10-2
TGCGCCAGCAGTTTACAGGGAGGGGCAGGGACTGAAGCTTTCTTT
CASSLQGGAGTEAFF
>.|TRBJ1-4|TRBD1|TRBV5-1
TGCGCCAGCAGCTTGGGGACAGGTTTTGGCGAAAAACTGTTTTTT
CASSLGTGFGEKLFF
>once|TRBJ2-2|.|TRBV3-1/TRBV3-2
TGTGCCAGCAGCCAAGCATCCCTCTGGCCCAACACCGGGGAGCTGTTTTTT
CASSQASLWPNTGELFF
>.|TRBJ2-7|.|TRBV7-9
TGTGCCAGCAGCCTACTTGCGGGTGGCGAGCAGTACTTC
CASSLLAGGEQYF
>.|TRBJ2-7|.|TRBV7-9
TGTGCCAGCAGCTCGGGACTCCCAGGCTCCTACGAGCAGTACTTC
CASSSGLPGSYEQYF
>.|TRBJ2-2|TRBD2|TRBV10-3
TGTGCCATCAAGATACTAGCGGGAGACACCGCGAACACCGGGGAGCTGTTTTTT
CAIKILAGDTANTGELFF
>.|TRBJ1-3|.|TRBV28
TGTGCCAGCAGTCCGTCTGGCCGAAACACCATATATTTT
CASSPSGRNTIYF
>.|TRBJ1-2|TRBD1|TRBV28
TGTGCCAGCAGCTCCGGACAGGGGAGGGATGGCTACACCTTC
CASSSGQGRDGYTF
>.|TRBJ1-5|.|TRBV6-6
TGTGCCAGCAGTCAAATGACTGACAGGTATAGCAATCAGCCCCAGCATTTT
CASSQMTDRYSNQPQHF
>.|TRBJ2-2|.|TRBV4-3
TGCGCCAGCAGCCAAGATCTAGACGGGAGCACCGGGGAGCTGTTTTTT
CASSQDLDGSTGELFF
>once|TRBJ1-2|TRBD1|TRBV15
TGTGCCACCAGCAGAGAGGGACAGGGCTATGGCTACACCTTC
CATSREGQGYGYTF
>.|TRBJ1-1|TRBD1|TRBV5-1
TGCGCCAGCAGCCTTCGGACAGGACAGGACACTGAAGCTTTCTTT
CASSLRTGQDTEAFF
>.|TRBJ1-4|.|TRBV5-5
TGTGCCAGCAACCCAGGACAGTCTAATGAAAAACTGTTTTTT
CASNPGQSNEKLFF
>few|TRBJ1-2|TRBD1|TRBV27
TGTGCCAGCACGGGAACAGGGGGCCATGGCTACACCTTC
CASTGTGGHGYTF
>.|TRBJ2-5|.|TRBV7-2
TGTGCCAGCAGATTAGGACAGAGGGAGACCCAGTACTTC
CASRLGQRETQYF
>.|TRBJ1-4|.|TRBV5-1
TGCGCCAGCAGCTTGGCGGCGGGGAGACCGGGGGAAAAACTGTTTTTT
CASSLAAGRPGEKLFF
>.|TRBJ2-1|TRBD1|TRBV7-7
TGTGCTAGCAGCTTAGACAGGGTATCCTACAATGAGCAGTTCTTC
CASSLDRVSYNEQFF